Listed below are T cell receptor beta chains from one sample, sequenced in a study of cytomegalovirus exposure and HLA in healthy donors. The method was immunoSEQ multiplex PCR; TCRdb's version includes in-frame clones alone and lacks a portion of them. The table includes roughly 120,000 clones, around 78% detected once. The sequenced sample was PBMCs. The receptors here all came from a middle-aged man in good health and CMV-seronegative. The CDR3 runs from the conserved cysteine through the conserved F or W. Fields, in order: V gene, J gene, clone size, D gene, CDR3 protein, CDR3 DNA. The D gene is left open where the match is weak. The size field is filled for only some rows; it gives once, few, many or a size class.

>TRBV5-4|TRBJ2-1|-|-
CASSLAFGQRLSYNEQFF
TGTGCCAGCAGCTTGGCCTTTGGACAGAGGTTGAGCTACAATGAGCAGTTCTTC
>TRBV4-1|TRBJ1-5|-|-
CASSQDQGRVPQHF
TGCGCCAGCAGCCAAGATCAGGGGCGCGTCCCCCAGCATTTT
>TRBV4-1|TRBJ2-7|-|TRBD2
CASSQKRGSSYEQYF
TGCGCCAGCAGCCAAAAGCGGGGGAGCTCCTACGAGCAGTACTTC
>TRBV4-2|TRBJ2-2|-|-
CASSQVLYYTGELFF
TGTGCCAGCAGCCAAGTCCTATACTACACCGGGGAGCTGTTTTTT
>TRBV11-2|TRBJ1-2|-|-
CASSQGMPGHLYGYTF
TGTGCCAGCAGCCAAGGCATGCCGGGACACCTCTATGGCTACACCTTC
>TRBV19|TRBJ2-2|-|TRBD1
CASSVGQGARTGELFF
TGTGCCAGTAGTGTCGGACAGGGGGCAAGAACCGGGGAGCTGTTTTTT
>TRBV5-3|TRBJ1-1|-|-
CARSLDGRNTEAFF
TGTGCCAGAAGCTTGGATGGCAGAAACACTGAAGCTTTCTTT
>TRBV6-1|TRBJ2-1|-|-
CASSEVGGEQFF
TGTGCCAGCAGTGAGGTAGGCGGGGAGCAGTTCTTC
>TRBV5-5|TRBJ1-6|-|TRBD1
CASSLVPGTDNSPLHF
TGTGCCAGCAGCTTGGTTCCCGGGACAGATAATTCACCCCTCCACTTT
>TRBV4-3|TRBJ2-7|once|-
CASSQRVDYEQYF
TGCGCCAGCAGCCAAAGGGTAGACTACGAGCAGTACTTC
>TRBV18|TRBJ1-6|-|-
CASSPFGQTTSSYNSPLHF
TGTGCCAGCTCACCGTTCGGACAAACCACGAGCTCCTATAATTCACCCCTCCACTTT
>TRBV7-3|TRBJ2-3|-|-
CASSPHEGTDTQYF
TGTGCCAGCAGCCCGCATGAGGGCACAGATACGCAGTATTTT
>TRBV7-2|TRBJ1-2|-|TRBD1
CASSLTGQVYYGYTF
TGTGCCAGCAGCTTGACGGGACAGGTCTACTATGGCTACACCTTC
>TRBV7-9|TRBJ2-5|-|-
CASSFVEGGETQYF
TGTGCCAGCAGCTTCGTCGAGGGCGGGGAGACCCAGTACTTC
>TRBV4-2|TRBJ2-2|few|TRBD2
CASSQTGTSGGLNTGELFF
TGTGCCAGCAGCCAAACCGGGACTAGCGGGGGACTCAACACCGGGGAGCTGTTTTTT
>TRBV9|TRBJ1-1|-|-
CASSVDPSRTEAFF
TGTGCCAGCAGCGTAGATCCCAGTCGAACTGAAGCTTTCTTT
>TRBV4-1|TRBJ2-5|-|-
CASSHGETQYF
TGCGCCAGCAGCCACGGAGAGACCCAGTACTTC
>TRBV19|TRBJ1-6|few|-
CASMAGKNSPLHF
TGTGCCAGTATGGCAGGAAAAAATTCACCCCTCCACTTT
>TRBV7-3|TRBJ2-3|-|TRBD2
CASGGGTTRTDTQYF
TGTGCCAGCGGGGGGGGGACGACTCGCACAGATACGCAGTATTTT
>TRBV2|TRBJ2-1|-|-
CASRQDMGNEQFF
TGTGCCAGCAGACAGGACATGGGTAATGAGCAGTTCTTC
>TRBV29-1|TRBJ2-5|once|-
CSVVGVETQYF
TGCAGCGTTGTCGGGGTAGAGACCCAGTACTTC
>TRBV10-2|TRBJ1-5|-|-
CASSWERQPQHF
TGCGCCAGCAGTTGGGAGCGTCAGCCCCAGCATTTT
>TRBV5-6|TRBJ2-2|-|TRBD2
CASSLGTSGGNTGELFF
TGTGCCAGCAGCTTGGGGACTAGCGGGGGAAACACCGGGGAGCTGTTTTTT
>TRBV5-4|TRBJ2-1|-|-
CASSLVGGVLSYNEQFF
TGTGCCAGCAGCTTGGTCGGGGGAGTCCTGTCCTACAATGAGCAGTTCTTC
>TRBV18|TRBJ2-1|-|-
CASSPRAELYNEQFF
TGTGCCAGCTCACCACGAGCGGAGCTCTACAATGAGCAGTTCTTC
>TRBV19|TRBJ2-2|-|-
CASSIDRNTGELFF
TGTGCCAGTAGTATTGACAGGAACACCGGGGAGCTGTTTTTT
>TRBV7-2|TRBJ2-1|-|TRBD1
CASAGTAGYNEQFF
TGTGCCAGCGCCGGGACAGCCGGCTACAATGAGCAGTTCTTC
>TRBV10-2|TRBJ1-5|-|-
CASSESARYQPQHF
TGCGCCAGCAGTGAGTCAGCCCGTTATCAGCCCCAGCATTTT
>TRBV7-6|TRBJ2-1|-|TRBD2
CASSLSSSGGHVGEQFF
TGTGCCAGCAGCTTAAGTTCCAGCGGGGGGCATGTGGGTGAGCAGTTCTTC
>TRBV6-4|TRBJ2-2|-|-
CASSVSPNTGELFF
TGTGCCAGCAGTGTGAGTCCGAACACCGGGGAGCTGTTTTTT
>TRBV4-2|TRBJ2-3|-|TRBD2
CASSQDSKRGAATDTQYF
TGTGCCAGCAGCCAAGATTCGAAGCGGGGGGCCGCCACAGATACGCAGTATTTT
>TRBV10-1|TRBJ2-4|-|-
CASSRDRENIQYF
TGCGCCAGCAGTAGAGACAGAGAAAACATTCAGTACTTC